The source of this T cell receptor (beta chain) is a study of T cell responses to AZD1222 COVID-19 vaccine. Notes on the study in general: Targets within unmutated variant regions were reportedly found for nearly half of spike-specific TCRs.

Profiling relied on immunoSEQ multiplex PCR, and the TCRdb table lists in-frame clones only, not all of them. The profile shows more than 75,000 clones, about nine tenths of them singletons. About this clone: Its matching antigen is unknown.

Sequencing used peripheral blood, obtained 28 days after the second AZD1222 dose. The origin of this receptor is an adult who received the AZD1222 COVID-19 vaccine.

This chain's CDR3 is CATSREDRLNTEAFF. DNA of the CDR3: TGTGCCACCAGCAGGGAAGACAGATTGAACACTGAAGCTTTCTTT. The genes are TRBV15 and TRBJ1-1; tentatively, D is TRBD1 (5 bases). The ends were cut back, 3 bases at V and 0 bases at J, with 11 bases in the middle. In germline, CDR1 is LNHNV, CDR2 YYDKDF (reference sequence). The CDR3 totals 15 residues.